This T cell receptor (beta chain) is drawn from a study of a mutant IDH1 vaccine in newly diagnosed glioma. Looking at the study overall: Antecedent treatment encompassed radiotherapy, temozolomide, or their combination; the majority received both.

The method was immunoSEQ multiplex PCR; TCRdb's version includes in-frame clones alone and lacks a portion of them. The sample lists roughly 57,000 clones, approximately 91% occurring once. The time point here: week 11, during vaccination. Every vaccination contained 300 ug of the mutant IDH1 20-mer peptide and was paired with topical imiquimod. Trimming cost V 0 bases and J 0 bases, with 18 bases left between them. Germline V gives CDR1 LGHNA, CDR2 YNFKEQ. The CDR3 loop spans 20 amino acids. On this clone: Its antigen remains unidentified.

This TCR derives from a man aged 40-49 years with glioma. Here the sequenced sample was PBMCs, taken from a glioma patient whose treatment included an IDH1 peptide vaccine. This sequence joins TRBV4-2 and TRBJ1-6; D is perhaps TRBD1 (5 bases). The CDR3 coding sequence is TGTGCCAGCAGCCAAGATTTCGGGGCAGGCCGCAGCTCCTATAATTCACCCCTCCACTTT. It specifies CASSQDFGAGRSSYNSPLHF.